This T cell receptor (beta chain) was obtained from a study of OX40 agonist ivuxolimab in advanced cancers. The assay was immunoSEQ multiplex PCR, and TCRdb's table has in-frame clones only and misses some. The sample holds roughly 60,000 clones, around 88% seen once. This CDR3 contains 14 residues. Deletions cut 6 bases from V and 4 bases from J, with 16 bases between. Per germline, CDR1 MNHEY and CDR2 SVGAGI. Material: CD4+ or CD8+ T cells sorted from blood, obtained in a trial of the OX40 agonist ivuxolimab. The chain combines TRBV6-5 with TRBJ2-7, with D perhaps matching TRBD1 (6 bases). The receptor's source is an adult with an advanced solid tumor such as melanoma, head and neck, liver or kidney cancer. The DNA for the CDR3 is TGTGCCAGCAGGCTTCGGGCAGGGGCATACGAGCAGTACTTC. Amino acids: CASRLRAGAYEQYF.